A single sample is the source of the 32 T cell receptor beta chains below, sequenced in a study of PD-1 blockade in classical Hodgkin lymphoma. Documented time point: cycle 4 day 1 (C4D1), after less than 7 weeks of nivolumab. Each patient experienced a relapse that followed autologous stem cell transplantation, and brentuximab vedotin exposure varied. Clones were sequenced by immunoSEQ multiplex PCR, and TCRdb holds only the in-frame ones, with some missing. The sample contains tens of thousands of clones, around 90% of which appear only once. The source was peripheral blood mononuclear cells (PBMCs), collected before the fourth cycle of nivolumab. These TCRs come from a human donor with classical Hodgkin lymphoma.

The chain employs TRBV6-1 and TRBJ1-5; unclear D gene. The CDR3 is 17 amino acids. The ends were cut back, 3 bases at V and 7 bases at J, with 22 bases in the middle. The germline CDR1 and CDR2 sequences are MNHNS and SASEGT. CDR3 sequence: CASSELGLRGGGQPQHF. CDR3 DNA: TGTGCCAGCAGTGAGCTTGGTCTTCGGGGTGGAGGACAGCCCCAGCATTTT.

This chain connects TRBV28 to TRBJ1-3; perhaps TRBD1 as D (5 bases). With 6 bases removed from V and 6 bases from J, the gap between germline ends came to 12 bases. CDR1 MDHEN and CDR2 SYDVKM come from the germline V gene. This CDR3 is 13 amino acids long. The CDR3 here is CASSPARANTIYF. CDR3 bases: TGTGCCAGCAGCCCCGCCAGGGCAAACACCATATATTTT.

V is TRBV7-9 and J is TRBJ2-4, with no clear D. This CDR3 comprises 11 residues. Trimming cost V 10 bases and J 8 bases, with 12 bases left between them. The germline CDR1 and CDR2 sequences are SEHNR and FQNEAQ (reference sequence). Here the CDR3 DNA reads TGTGCCAATGTCCCCCTGGACATTCAGTACTTC. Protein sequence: CANVPLDIQYF.

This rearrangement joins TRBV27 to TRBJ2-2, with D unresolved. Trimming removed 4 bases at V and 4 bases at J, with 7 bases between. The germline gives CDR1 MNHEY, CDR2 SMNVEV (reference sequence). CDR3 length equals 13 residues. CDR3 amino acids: CASSWEFTGELFF. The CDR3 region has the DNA TGTGCCAGCAGTTGGGAATTCACCGGGGAGCTGTTTTTT.

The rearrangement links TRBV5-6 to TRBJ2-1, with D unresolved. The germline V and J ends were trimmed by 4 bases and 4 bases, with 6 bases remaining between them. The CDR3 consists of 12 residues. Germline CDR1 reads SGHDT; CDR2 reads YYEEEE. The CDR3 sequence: CASSPGYNEQFF. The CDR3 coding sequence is TGTGCCAGCAGCCCGGGTTACAATGAGCAGTTCTTC.

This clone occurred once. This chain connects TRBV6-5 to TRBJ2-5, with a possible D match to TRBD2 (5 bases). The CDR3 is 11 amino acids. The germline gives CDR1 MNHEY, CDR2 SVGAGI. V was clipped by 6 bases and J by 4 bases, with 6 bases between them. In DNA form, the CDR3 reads TGTGCCAGCAGGGGGAGAGAGACCCAGTACTTC. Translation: CASRGRETQYF.

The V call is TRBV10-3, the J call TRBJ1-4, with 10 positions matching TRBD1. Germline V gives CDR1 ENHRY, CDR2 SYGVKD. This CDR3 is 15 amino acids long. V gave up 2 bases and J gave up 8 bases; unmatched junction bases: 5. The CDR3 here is CAISEDRGLGEKLFF. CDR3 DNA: TGTGCCATCAGTGAGGACAGGGGGCTGGGGGAAAAACTGTTTTTT.

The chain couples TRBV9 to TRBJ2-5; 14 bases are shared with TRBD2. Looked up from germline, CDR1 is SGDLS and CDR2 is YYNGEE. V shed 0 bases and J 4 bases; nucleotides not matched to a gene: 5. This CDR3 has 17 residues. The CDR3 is CASSVGLAGGPVETQYF. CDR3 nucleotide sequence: TGTGCCAGCAGCGTAGGACTAGCGGGGGGGCCGGTAGAGACCCAGTACTTC.

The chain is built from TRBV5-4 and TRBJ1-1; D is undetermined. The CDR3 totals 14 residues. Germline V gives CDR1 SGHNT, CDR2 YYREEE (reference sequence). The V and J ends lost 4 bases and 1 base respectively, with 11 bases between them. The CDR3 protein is CASSDEMRNTEAFF. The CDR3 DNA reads TGTGCCAGCAGCGATGAGATGCGGAACACTGAAGCTTTCTTT.

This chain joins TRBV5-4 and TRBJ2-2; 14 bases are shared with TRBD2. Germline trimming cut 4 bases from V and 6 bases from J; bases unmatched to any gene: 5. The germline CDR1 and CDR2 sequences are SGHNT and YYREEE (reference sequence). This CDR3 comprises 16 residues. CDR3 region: CASSRLAGGPPGELFF. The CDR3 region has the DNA TGTGCCAGCAGCCGACTAGCGGGGGGGCCGCCCGGGGAGCTGTTTTTT.

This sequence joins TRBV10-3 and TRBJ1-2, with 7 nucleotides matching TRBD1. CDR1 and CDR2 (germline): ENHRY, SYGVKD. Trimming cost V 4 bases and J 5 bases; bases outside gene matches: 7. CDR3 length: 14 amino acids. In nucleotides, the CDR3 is TGTGCCATCAGTGTTTCGACAGGGCCATATGGCTACACCTTC. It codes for CAISVSTGPYGYTF.

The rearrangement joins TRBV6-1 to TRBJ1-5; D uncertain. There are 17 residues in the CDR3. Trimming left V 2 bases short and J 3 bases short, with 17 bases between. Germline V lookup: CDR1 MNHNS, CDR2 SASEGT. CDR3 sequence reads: CASSEIKSTEDNQPQHF. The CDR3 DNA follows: TGTGCCAGCAGTGAAATAAAATCAACCGAAGACAATCAGCCCCAGCATTTT.

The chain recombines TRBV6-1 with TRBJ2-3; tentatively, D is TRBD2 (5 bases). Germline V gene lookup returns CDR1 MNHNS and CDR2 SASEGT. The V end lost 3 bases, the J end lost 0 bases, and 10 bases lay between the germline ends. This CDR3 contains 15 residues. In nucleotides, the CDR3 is TGTGCCAGCAGTGACAGGACTTATAGCACAGATACGCAGTATTTT. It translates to CASSDRTYSTDTQYF.

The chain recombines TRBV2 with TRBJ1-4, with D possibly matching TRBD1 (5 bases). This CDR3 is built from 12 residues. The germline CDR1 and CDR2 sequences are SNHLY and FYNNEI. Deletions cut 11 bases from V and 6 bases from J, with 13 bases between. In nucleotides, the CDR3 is TGTGCCGCTGGGGCGCCCCATGAAAAACTGTTTTTT. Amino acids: CAAGAPHEKLFF.

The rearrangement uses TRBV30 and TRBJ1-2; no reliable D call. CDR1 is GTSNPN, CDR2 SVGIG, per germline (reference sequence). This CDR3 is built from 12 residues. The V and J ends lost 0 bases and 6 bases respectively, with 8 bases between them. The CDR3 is CAWSVRLHGYTF. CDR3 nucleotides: TGTGCCTGGAGTGTACGACTGCATGGCTACACCTTC.

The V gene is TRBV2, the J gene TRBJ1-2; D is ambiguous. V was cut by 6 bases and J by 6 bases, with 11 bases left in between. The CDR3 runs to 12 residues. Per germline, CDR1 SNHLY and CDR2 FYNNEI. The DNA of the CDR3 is TGTGCCAGCAGGGGTGGGAGGAATGGCTACACCTTC. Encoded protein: CASRGGRNGYTF.

The DNA of the CDR3 is TGTGCCAGCAAAACAGAAGGAGAGACCCAGTACTTC. Translation: CASKTEGETQYF. The chain links TRBV6-5 to TRBJ2-5; unclear D gene. CDR1 is MNHEY, CDR2 SVGAGI, per germline. V was pared by 7 bases and J by 4 bases, with 10 bases between. CDR3 length: 12 amino acids.

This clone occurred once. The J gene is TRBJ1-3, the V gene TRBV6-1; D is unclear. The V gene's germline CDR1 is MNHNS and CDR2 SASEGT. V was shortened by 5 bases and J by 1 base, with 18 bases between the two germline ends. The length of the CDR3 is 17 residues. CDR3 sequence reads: CASSKDLLVPSGNTIYF. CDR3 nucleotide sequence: TGTGCCAGCAGTAAAGACTTACTCGTTCCTTCTGGAAACACCATATATTTT.

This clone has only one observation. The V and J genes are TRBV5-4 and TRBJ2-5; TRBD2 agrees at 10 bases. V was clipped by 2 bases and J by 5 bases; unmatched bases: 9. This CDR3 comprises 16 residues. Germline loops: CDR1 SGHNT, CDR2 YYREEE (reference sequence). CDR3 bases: TGTGCCAGCAGCTTTTATCAGCGGGGGGGTTGGGAGACCCAGTACTTC. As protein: CASSFYQRGGWETQYF.

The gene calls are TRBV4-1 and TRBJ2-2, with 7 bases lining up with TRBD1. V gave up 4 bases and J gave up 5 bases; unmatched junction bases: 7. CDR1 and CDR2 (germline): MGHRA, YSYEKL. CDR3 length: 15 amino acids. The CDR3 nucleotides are TGCGCCAGCAGCCTTTCGACAGGGCGGACCGGGGAGCTGTTTTTT. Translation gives CASSLSTGRTGELFF.

Here the CDR3 DNA reads TGTGCCAGCAGCTTGCGGCGGGGGATCAATGAGCAGTTCTTC. It translates to CASSLRRGINEQFF. The J gene is TRBJ2-1, the V gene TRBV7-2; 7 bases match TRBD2. This CDR3 spans 14 amino acids. The V gene end was trimmed by 3 bases and the J gene end by 6 bases; junction bases not matched to a gene: 5. Germline CDR1 is SGHTA and CDR2 is FQGNSA. The entire variable domain, with the rest obtained from reference TRBV7-2 and TRBJ2-1, is as follows: GAGVSQSPSNKVTEKGKDVELRCDPISGHTALYWYRQSLGQGLEFLIYFQGNSAPDKSGLPSDRFSAERTGGSVSTLTIQRTQQEDSAVYLCASSLRRGINEQFFGPGTRLTVL.

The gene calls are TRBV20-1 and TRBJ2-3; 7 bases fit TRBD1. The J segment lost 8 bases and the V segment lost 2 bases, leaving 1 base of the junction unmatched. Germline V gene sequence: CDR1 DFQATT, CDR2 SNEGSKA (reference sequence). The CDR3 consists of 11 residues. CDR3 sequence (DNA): TGCAGTGCTAGAAAGGGGGCTACGCAGTATTTT. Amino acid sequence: CSARKGATQYF.

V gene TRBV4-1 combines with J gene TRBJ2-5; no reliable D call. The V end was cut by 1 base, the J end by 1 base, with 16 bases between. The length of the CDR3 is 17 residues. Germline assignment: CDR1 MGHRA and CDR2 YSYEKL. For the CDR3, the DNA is TGCGCCAGCAGCCAAGTTGTTACAGTCGACGTCCAAGAGACCCAGTACTTC. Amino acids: CASSQVVTVDVQETQYF.

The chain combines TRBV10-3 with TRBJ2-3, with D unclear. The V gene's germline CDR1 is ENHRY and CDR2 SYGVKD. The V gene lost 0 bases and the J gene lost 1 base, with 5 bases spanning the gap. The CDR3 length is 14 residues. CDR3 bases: TGTGCCATCAGTGAGTCGATCGGCACAGATACGCAGTATTTT. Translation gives CAISESIGTDTQYF.

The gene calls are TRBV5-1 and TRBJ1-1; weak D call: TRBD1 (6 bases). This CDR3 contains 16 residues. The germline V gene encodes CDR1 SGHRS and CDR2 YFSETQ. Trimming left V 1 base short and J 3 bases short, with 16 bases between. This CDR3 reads CASSLFVGGLDTEAFF. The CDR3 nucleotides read TGCGCCAGCAGCTTGTTCGTCGGGGGGCTGGACACTGAAGCTTTCTTT. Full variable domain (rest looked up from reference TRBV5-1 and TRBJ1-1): KAGVTQTPRYLIKTRGQQVTLSCSPISGHRSVSWYQQTPGQGLQFLFEYFSETQRNKGNFPGRFSGRQFSNSRSEMNVSTLELGDSALYLCASSLFVGGLDTEAFFGQGTRLTVV.

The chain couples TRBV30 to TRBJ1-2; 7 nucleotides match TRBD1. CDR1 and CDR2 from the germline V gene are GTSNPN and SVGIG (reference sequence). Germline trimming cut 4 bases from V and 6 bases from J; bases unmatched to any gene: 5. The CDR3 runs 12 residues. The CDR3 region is CAWNRGGDGYTF. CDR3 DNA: TGTGCCTGGAACAGGGGTGGGGATGGCTACACCTTC.

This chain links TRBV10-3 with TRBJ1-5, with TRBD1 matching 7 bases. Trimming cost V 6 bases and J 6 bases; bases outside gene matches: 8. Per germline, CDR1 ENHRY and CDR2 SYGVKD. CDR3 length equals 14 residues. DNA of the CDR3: TGTGCCATCAGCAAAGGACAGGTTGGTCAGCCCCAGCATTTT. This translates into CAISKGQVGQPQHF.

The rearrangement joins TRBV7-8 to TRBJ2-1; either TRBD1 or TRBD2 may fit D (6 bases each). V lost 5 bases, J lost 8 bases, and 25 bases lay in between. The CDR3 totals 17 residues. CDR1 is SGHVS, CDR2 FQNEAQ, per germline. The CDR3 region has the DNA TGTGCCAGCAGCACGACCCCAGCCGGAGGGGGTGGGGATGAGCAGTTCTTC. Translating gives CASSTTPAGGGGDEQFF.

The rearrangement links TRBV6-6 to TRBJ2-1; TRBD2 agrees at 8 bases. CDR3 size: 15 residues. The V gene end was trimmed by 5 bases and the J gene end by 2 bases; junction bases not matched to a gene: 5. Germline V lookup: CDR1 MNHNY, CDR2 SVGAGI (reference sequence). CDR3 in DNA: TGTGCCAGCAGTAGCGGGGGCTTCACCTACAATGAGCAGTTCTTC. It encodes CASSSGGFTYNEQFF.

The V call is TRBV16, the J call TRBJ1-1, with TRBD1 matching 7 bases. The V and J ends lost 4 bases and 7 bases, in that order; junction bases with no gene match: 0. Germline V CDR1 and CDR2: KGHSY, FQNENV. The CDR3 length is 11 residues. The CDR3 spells CASSPGGEAFF. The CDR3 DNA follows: TGTGCCAGCAGCCCAGGGGGTGAAGCTTTCTTT. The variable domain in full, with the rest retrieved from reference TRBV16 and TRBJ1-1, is GEEVAQTPKHLVRGEGQKAKLYCAPIKGHSYVFWYQQVLKNEFKFLISFQNENVFDETGMPKERFSAKCLPNSPCSLEIQATKLEDSAVYFCASSPGGEAFFGQGTRLTVV.

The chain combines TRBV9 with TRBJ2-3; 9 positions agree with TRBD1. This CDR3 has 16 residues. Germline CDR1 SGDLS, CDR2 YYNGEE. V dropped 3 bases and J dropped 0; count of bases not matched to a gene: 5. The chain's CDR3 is CASSGQQGASTDTQYF. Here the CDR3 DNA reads TGTGCCAGCAGCGGACAACAGGGGGCTAGCACAGATACGCAGTATTTT.

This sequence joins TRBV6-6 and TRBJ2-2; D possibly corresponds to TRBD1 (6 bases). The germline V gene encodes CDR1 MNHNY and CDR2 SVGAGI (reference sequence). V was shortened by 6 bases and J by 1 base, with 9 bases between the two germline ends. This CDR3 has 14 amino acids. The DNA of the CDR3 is TGTGCCAGCAGGCCGGGACAGAACACCGGGGAGCTGTTTTTT. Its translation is CASRPGQNTGELFF.